The 14 T cell receptor beta chains presented below share a single source sample, sequenced in a study of cytomegalovirus exposure and HLA in healthy donors. PCR involved 60 Vbeta and 13 Jbeta primers. Clones were sequenced by immunoSEQ multiplex PCR, and TCRdb holds only the in-frame ones, with some missing. The sample holds some 120,000 clones; about 68% are singletons and the top ten take roughly 8.6%. Sample: PBMCs. These receptors came from a woman aged 35 to 49 in good health and CMV-seropositive.

This clone is a singleton in its sample. The chain joins TRBV4-2 to TRBJ2-3; D might be TRBD2 (6 bases). In germline, CDR1 is LGHNA, CDR2 YNFKEQ. V was trimmed by 1 base and J by 6 bases, leaving 14 bases between them. The CDR3 contains 15 residues. The CDR3 DNA is TGTGCCAGCAGCCAAGTGGGCGGGATGCGGGATACGCAGTATTTT. It is translated as CASSQVGGMRDTQYF.

The count of this clone is one. The chain couples TRBV19 to TRBJ2-1, with 8 bases identical to TRBD1. Trimming removed 5 bases from V and 0 bases from J; junction bases left unmatched: 3. Germline V lookup: CDR1 LNHDA, CDR2 SQIVND (reference sequence). This CDR3 is built from 15 residues. CDR3 nucleotide sequence: TGTGCCAGTAGTTTCGGACAGGGCTCCTACAATGAGCAGTTCTTC. The encoded protein is CASSFGQGSYNEQFF.

The chain recombines TRBV4-3 with TRBJ2-3; 13 positions agree with TRBD2. V shed 6 bases and J 3 bases; nucleotides not matched to a gene: 3. Germline values: CDR1 LGHNA, CDR2 YSLEER. This CDR3 spans 15 amino acids. The CDR3 region has the DNA TGCGCCAGCAGTCGGACTAGCGGGAGTACAGATACGCAGTATTTT. It is translated as CASSRTSGSTDTQYF.

Only a few counts were recorded for this clone. The chain combines TRBV29-1 with TRBJ2-5, with D tentatively TRBD1 (5 bases). In germline, CDR1 is SQVTM, CDR2 ANQGSEA. This CDR3 region has 14 residues. V was clipped by 4 bases and J by 2 bases, with 14 bases between them. As DNA, the CDR3 is TGCAGCGTTGTAGACCGACAGCGACAAGAGACCCAGTACTTC. Protein product: CSVVDRQRQETQYF.

V and J are TRBV29-1 and TRBJ1-2, with D unclear. V was clipped by 4 bases and J by 3 bases, with 15 bases between them. Germline loops: CDR1 SQVTM, CDR2 ANQGSEA. There are 14 residues in the CDR3. CDR3 residues: CSVGARSGDYGYTF. Here the CDR3 DNA reads TGCAGCGTTGGGGCCCGATCCGGCGACTATGGCTACACCTTC.

The CDR3 DNA follows: TGTGCCAGCAGTGACGGACACTTTTTT. This gives the protein CASSDGHFF. The chain links TRBV6-5 to TRBJ1-4; tentative D call: TRBD1 (5 bases). Deletions cut 5 bases from V and 17 bases from J, with 9 bases between. Germline V gene sequence: CDR1 MNHEY, CDR2 SVGAGI. The CDR3 has 9 residues.

V is TRBV5-4 and J is TRBJ2-5; TRBD2 might be the D (6 bases). CDR1 is SGHNT and CDR2 is YYREEE in the germline V gene (reference sequence). This CDR3 region has 15 residues. V was pared by 2 bases and J by 2 bases, with 13 bases between. CDR3 sequence: CASSFKLGGQETQYF. Here the CDR3 DNA reads TGTGCCAGCAGCTTTAAACTGGGGGGACAAGAGACCCAGTACTTC.

The genes are TRBV11-2 and TRBJ2-7, with 12 positions matching TRBD2. Germline loops: CDR1 SGHAT, CDR2 FQNNGV. The CDR3 is made up of 15 amino acids. Germline trimming cut 6 bases from V and 2 bases from J; bases unmatched to any gene: 5. DNA of the CDR3: TGTGCCAGCAGTGAACGACTAGCGGGAGCCTACGAGCAGTACTTC. It codes for CASSERLAGAYEQYF.

This clone was seen more than once but under ten times. The rearrangement joins TRBV5-1 to TRBJ2-5; the match to TRBD1 covers 11 bases. CDR1 and CDR2 (germline): SGHRS, YFSETQ. Germline trimming cut 1 base from V and 5 bases from J; bases unmatched to any gene: 7. This CDR3 has 16 amino acids. The CDR3 nucleotides are TGCGCCAGCAGCTTGCCCTGGACAGGGGGCGAGGAGACCCAGTACTTC. It encodes CASSLPWTGGEETQYF.

This chain joins TRBV18 and TRBJ2-7; 8 bases agree with TRBD1. Per the germline V gene, CDR1 is KGHSH and CDR2 is LQKENI. This CDR3 contains 15 residues. V lost 3 bases to trimming and J lost 4 bases; unmatched junction nucleotides: 8. Here the CDR3 DNA reads TGTGCCAGCTCACCTAGCAAAGGGACAGGATACGAGCAGTACTTC. It encodes CASSPSKGTGYEQYF.

This chain links TRBV11-2 with TRBJ1-4; D possibly corresponds to TRBD1 (5 bases). The ends were cut back, 8 bases at V and 7 bases at J, with 11 bases in the middle. Per germline, CDR1 SGHAT and CDR2 FQNNGV. The CDR3 extends over 12 amino acids. The CDR3 coding sequence is TGTGCCAGCGGGCAGGGTAGTGAAAAACTGTTTTTT. It specifies CASGQGSEKLFF.

J is TRBJ2-7 and V is TRBV21-1; the D call TRBD1 from the table was never checked on the DNA. TRBV21-1 is a pseudogene. The CDR3 has 16 amino acids. The CDR3 DNA sequence: TGTGCCAGCAGCAAGGGCAGGGGGCCTCCTGAGTACGAGCAGTACTTC. As protein: CASSKGRGPPEYEQYF.

The rearrangement joins TRBV19 to TRBJ2-7; 8 bases fit TRBD1. Germline CDR1 reads LNHDA; CDR2 reads SQIVND (reference sequence). The CDR3 contains 13 residues. V lost 5 bases to trimming and J lost 3 bases; unmatched junction nucleotides: 3. The chain's CDR3 is CASSSGTGYEQYF. The CDR3 DNA is TGTGCCAGTAGTTCCGGGACAGGCTACGAGCAGTACTTC.

The chain recombines TRBV15 with TRBJ2-5; 8 bases match TRBD1. The CDR3 consists of 16 residues. Trimming cost V 0 bases and J 4 bases; bases outside gene matches: 7. The germline V gene has CDR1 LNHNV and CDR2 YYDKDF (reference sequence). Here the CDR3 reads CATSRDRDRGGETQYF. The CDR3 nucleotides are TGTGCCACCAGCAGAGATCGAGACAGGGGTGGAGAGACCCAGTACTTC.